This TCR beta chain derives from a study of cytomegalovirus exposure and HLA in healthy donors. The PCR employed 60 Vbeta primers together with 13 Jbeta primers. Assay: immunoSEQ multiplex PCR; the TCRdb copy retains only in-frame clones and omits some. The sample records 150,000 or so clones, around 73% being singletons. This sequence originates from a woman between 18 and 30 years old in good health and CMV-seronegative. Sequences were obtained from PBMCs.

The DNA of the CDR3 is TGTGCCACCCAACGACAGGATCCCCGGAGTGGCTACACCTTC. Amino acids: CATQRQDPRSGYTF. The chain carries TRBV11-1 and TRBJ1-2; TRBD1 is a possible D gene (6 bases). Trimming shortened V by 10 bases and J by 7 bases, and 22 bases separated the two germline ends. Germline assignment: CDR1 SGHAT and CDR2 FQDESV (reference sequence). The CDR3 spans 14 residues.